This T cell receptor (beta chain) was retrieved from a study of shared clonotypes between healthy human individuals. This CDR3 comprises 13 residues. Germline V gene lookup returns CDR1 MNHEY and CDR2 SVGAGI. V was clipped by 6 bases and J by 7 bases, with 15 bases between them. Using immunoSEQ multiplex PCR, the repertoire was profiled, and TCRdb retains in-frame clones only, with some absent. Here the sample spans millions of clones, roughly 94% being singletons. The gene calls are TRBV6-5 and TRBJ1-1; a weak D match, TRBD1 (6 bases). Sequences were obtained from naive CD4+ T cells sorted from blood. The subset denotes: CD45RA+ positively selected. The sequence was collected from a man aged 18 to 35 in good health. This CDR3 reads CASRPGGTLEAFF. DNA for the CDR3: TGTGCCAGCAGACCCGGGGGGACACTTGAAGCTTTCTTT.